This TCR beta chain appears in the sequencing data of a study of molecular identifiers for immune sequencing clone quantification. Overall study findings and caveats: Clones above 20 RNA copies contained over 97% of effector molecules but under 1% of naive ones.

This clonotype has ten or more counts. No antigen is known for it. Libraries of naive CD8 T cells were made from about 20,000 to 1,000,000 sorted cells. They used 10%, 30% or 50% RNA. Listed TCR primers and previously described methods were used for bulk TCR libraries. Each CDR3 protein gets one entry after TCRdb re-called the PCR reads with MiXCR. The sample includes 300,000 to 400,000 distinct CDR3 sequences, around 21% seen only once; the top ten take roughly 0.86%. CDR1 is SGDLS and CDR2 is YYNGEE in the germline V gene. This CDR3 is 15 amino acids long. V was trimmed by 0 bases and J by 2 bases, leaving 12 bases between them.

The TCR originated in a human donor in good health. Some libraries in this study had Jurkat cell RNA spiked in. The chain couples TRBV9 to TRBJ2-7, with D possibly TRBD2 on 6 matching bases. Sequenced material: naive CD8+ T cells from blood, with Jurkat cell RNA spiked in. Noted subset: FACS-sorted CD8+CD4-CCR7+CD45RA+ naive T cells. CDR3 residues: CASSVEASVAYEQYF. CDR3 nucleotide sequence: TGTGCCAGCAGCGTAGAAGCTAGCGTAGCCTACGAGCAGTACTTC.